The clone carrying this TCR beta chain was seen only a few times. The antigen is not known. The study made its TCR cDNA through 5'RACE template switching. That step introduced a universal primer site along with UMIs. One entry per CDR3 protein results from TCRdb running MiXCR on the 5' RACE reads. The sample comprises around 610,000 distinct CDR3 sequences, around an eighth of which are singletons, and about 14% rests with the top ten. The data stem from a study of T cells after yellow fever vaccination. Study findings and constraints: Most primary-vaccination clones recurred post-booster (nearly 98% CD4, over 70% CD8). A weaker secondary response peaked on day 5, the primary on day 15.

This TCR was recovered from a man between 25 and 39 years old who received the YFV17D yellow fever vaccine. The specimen comprised PBMCs, sampled on the day of the yellow fever booster vaccination.

In DNA, the CDR3 is TGTGCCAGCAAGGACAGGCTTTCTTCTACCTACGAGCAGTACTTC. It codes for CASKDRLSSTYEQYF. This rearrangement joins TRBV7-2 to TRBJ2-7, with 7 bases fitting TRBD1. V shed 7 bases, J shed 2 bases, and the junction held 11 bases outside the gene matches. This CDR3 comprises 15 residues. The germline V gene encodes CDR1 SGHTA and CDR2 FQGNSA.